This T cell receptor beta chain was obtained from a study of T cell responses to AZD1222 COVID-19 vaccine. Overall study results and limits: The donors showed a predominance of white British ancestry and of females, with possible underestimation of clonal diversity. Reportedly, nearly half of unique spike TCRs recognized epitopes outside B.1.351/B.1.1.7 mutations.

Losses at the gene ends were 5 bases for V and 4 bases for J; bases not matched to a gene: 8. CDR1 is MDHEN, CDR2 SYDVKM, per germline. This CDR3 is 15 amino acids long. Worth noting for this clone: Its target is unknown.

Clones were sequenced by immunoSEQ multiplex PCR, and TCRdb holds only the in-frame ones, with some missing. The data show tens of thousands of clones, with about 92% seen just once and more than 4.5% held by the top ten. This sample comprised peripheral blood, obtained on day 0 of AZD1222 vaccination. The origin of this receptor is an adult in good health. The chain uses TRBV28 and TRBJ1-5; the match to TRBD1 covers 7 bases. This CDR3 is CASSGNRGGNQPQHF. CDR3 nucleotides: TGTGCCAGCAGTGGAAACAGGGGAGGGAATCAGCCCCAGCATTTT.